This T cell receptor (beta chain) was identified in a study of cytomegalovirus exposure and HLA in healthy donors. This PCR relied on a set of 60 Vbeta primers and 13 Jbeta primers. Produced via immunoSEQ multiplex PCR; TCRdb's table is partial and in-frame only. The record lists nearly 200,000 clones, of which the ten most abundant hold roughly 0.74%. On this clone itself: What it binds is unknown.

Study-level findings and limits: Testing in vitro showed a few CMV-associated chains specific for CMV antigens. A later analysis associated some 16,000 TCR beta sequences with HLA alleles at a 0.05 false discovery rate. Apart from CMV serostatus, no immune exposure information was available. Several top significant clusters appeared, in a later analysis, to be linked to common viral pathogens.

The CDR3 totals 16 residues. V lost 7 bases and J lost 6; bases outside the gene matches: 16. Germline values: CDR1 SGHRS, CDR2 YFSETQ. Material: PBMCs. The TCR was taken from a boy younger than 18 in good health and CMV-seronegative. The chain uses TRBV5-1 and TRBJ2-3; 8 bases match TRBD2. The CDR3 coding sequence is TGCGCCAGCTCCTTCCTTAGCGGGGCCGGGGGGGATACGCAGTATTTT. Its translation: CASSFLSGAGGDTQYF.